The clone carrying this T cell receptor beta chain was recorded a few times. What it binds is unknown. Germline values: CDR1 SEHNR, CDR2 FQNEAQ (reference sequence). The CDR3 has 17 residues. Trimming removed 3 bases at V and 1 base at J, with 18 bases between. Here immunoSEQ multiplex PCR was the method, and the copy in TCRdb shows in-frame clones only, minus some. The sample yields about 2.3 million clones, 92% seen once. The data were obtained in a study of shared clonotypes between healthy human individuals. In the study overall: Aged between 18 and 49, the donors were two women and three men.

Findings and caveats of the study: Sequencing depth was predicted to influence how clonotypes are shared among donors. Clonotypes shared by all four sorted-subset donors had higher generation probabilities than non-shared clonotypes.

Specimen: naive CD4+ T cells from PBMCs. Subset given: CD45RA+ positively selected. The sequence was collected from a man aged 18-30 years in good health. Some clones in this sample may be carry-over from other donors' samples. The chain joins TRBV7-9 to TRBJ1-1; tentatively, D is TRBD1 (5 bases). CDR3 in DNA: TGTGCCAGCAGCTTGGAGGGGACCCGACTCAAGAACACTGAAGCTTTCTTT. Residues: CASSLEGTRLKNTEAFF. The whole variable domain, filled in from reference TRBV7-9 and TRBJ1-1, reads DTGVSQNPRHKITKRGQNVTFRCDPISEHNRLYWYRQTLGQGPEFLTYFQNEAQLEKSRLLSDRFSAERPKGSFSTLEIQRTEQGDSAMYLCASSLEGTRLKNTEAFFGQGTRLTVV.